The rows below give T cell receptor beta chains drawn from one sample of a study of preoperative IRX-2 immunotherapy in early breast cancer. Profiling relied on immunoSEQ multiplex PCR, and the TCRdb table lists in-frame clones only, not all of them. The data contain around 13,000 clones, approximately 91% of them singletons. Collection took place from a patient treated with IRX-2 immunotherapy. These receptors all come from a human donor with breast cancer. CDR3s include the opening cysteine and the closing phenylalanine or tryptophan. Fields, in order: J gene, V gene, clone size, D gene, CDR3 protein, CDR3 DNA. A D gene is named only where the DNA matches it firmly. Size is omitted from some rows. Given values are once, few, many or a class for expanded clones.

>TRBJ2-1|TRBV7-8|-|TRBD2
CASSLSSWGGNEQFF
TGTGCCAGCAGCTTATCCTCTTGGGGGGGGAATGAGCAGTTCTTC
>TRBJ2-2|TRBV5-8|-|TRBD1
CASSRGQGAFNTGELFF
TGTGCCAGCAGCCGCGGGCAGGGGGCTTTTAACACCGGGGAGCTGTTTTTT
>TRBJ1-4|TRBV6-4|once|TRBD1
CASSDSGGDEKLFF
TGTGCCAGCAGTGACTCAGGGGGCGATGAAAAACTGTTTTTT
>TRBJ1-5|TRBV19|-|-
CASSINWHREKPQHF
TGTGCCAGTAGTATAAATTGGCACAGGGAGAAGCCCCAGCATTTT
>TRBJ1-2|TRBV15|-|-
CATSRESRGYGYTF
TGTGCCACCAGCAGAGAGAGTCGGGGCTATGGCTACACCTTC
>TRBJ2-3|TRBV19|-|-
CASSWQEPDTQYF
TGTGCCAGTAGTTGGCAGGAGCCAGATACGCAGTATTTT
>TRBJ1-3|TRBV9|-|-
CASRRDYSGNTIYF
TGTGCCAGCAGAAGAGACTACTCTGGAAACACCATATATTTT
>TRBJ1-2|TRBV21-1|-|-
CASSKGSGSNGYTF
TGTGCCAGCAGCAAAGGATCAGGTTCGAATGGCTACACCTTC
>TRBJ1-2|TRBV5-1|-|-
CASSTGTANYGYTF
TGCGCCAGCAGCACCGGGACGGCTAACTATGGCTACACCTTC
>TRBJ2-3|TRBV27|-|TRBD1
CASTTLRTGRADTQYF
TGTGCCAGCACCACCCTAAGGACAGGGAGAGCAGATACGCAGTATTTT
>TRBJ1-5|TRBV19|-|-
CASSGEGRNQPQHF
TGTGCCAGTTCGGGGGAGGGTCGCAATCAGCCCCAGCATTTT